Listed here are 3 T cell receptor beta chains from one sample, sequenced in a study of CD8+CD57+ T cells in acquired aplastic anemia. Genomic DNA acted as the template from which TCR beta VDJ combination and CDR3 sequence profiling were carried out. One entry per CDR3 protein, called by TCRdb with MiXCR from the reads. The table has roughly 80,000 distinct CDR3 sequences, approximately 70% seen once; the top ten hold 80% to 90%. The authors sequenced patients whose flow cytometry had shown CD8+CD57+ cell expansion. Sequenced input: sorted CD4+, CD8+, or CD8+CD57+ T cells (not recorded which) from PBMCs. These receptors originate from a human donor with aplastic anemia.

The rearrangement joins TRBV7-6 to TRBJ2-5; D ambiguous. CDR1 and CDR2 from the germline V gene are SGHVS and FNYEAQ. The CDR3 has 14 amino acids. The V end lost 3 bases, the J end lost 2 bases, and 10 bases lay between the germline ends. The CDR3 DNA is TGTGCCAGCAGCTTGGCGCAGCTACAAGAGACCCAGTACTTC. It encodes CASSLAQLQETQYF.

This clonotype was seen more than once but under ten times. CDR3 nucleotides: TGTGCCAGCAGCTTCCTCGGGGGCGAGCAGTACTTC. It translates to CASSFLGGEQYF. The rearrangement joins TRBV7-9 to TRBJ2-7, with D tentatively TRBD2 (6 bases). V was trimmed by 3 bases and J by 6 bases, leaving 9 bases between them. Germline V gene sequence: CDR1 SEHNR, CDR2 FQNEAQ (reference sequence). The CDR3 covers 12 residues.

V gene TRBV13 combines with J gene TRBJ2-1; D is undetermined. V was clipped by 3 bases and J by 8 bases, with 11 bases between them. This CDR3 spans 13 amino acids. The germline gives CDR1 PRHDT, CDR2 FYEKMQ (reference sequence). The CDR3 is CASSLGSRYEQFF. The CDR3, as DNA: TGTGCCAGCAGCTTGGGAAGTAGGTATGAGCAGTTCTTC.